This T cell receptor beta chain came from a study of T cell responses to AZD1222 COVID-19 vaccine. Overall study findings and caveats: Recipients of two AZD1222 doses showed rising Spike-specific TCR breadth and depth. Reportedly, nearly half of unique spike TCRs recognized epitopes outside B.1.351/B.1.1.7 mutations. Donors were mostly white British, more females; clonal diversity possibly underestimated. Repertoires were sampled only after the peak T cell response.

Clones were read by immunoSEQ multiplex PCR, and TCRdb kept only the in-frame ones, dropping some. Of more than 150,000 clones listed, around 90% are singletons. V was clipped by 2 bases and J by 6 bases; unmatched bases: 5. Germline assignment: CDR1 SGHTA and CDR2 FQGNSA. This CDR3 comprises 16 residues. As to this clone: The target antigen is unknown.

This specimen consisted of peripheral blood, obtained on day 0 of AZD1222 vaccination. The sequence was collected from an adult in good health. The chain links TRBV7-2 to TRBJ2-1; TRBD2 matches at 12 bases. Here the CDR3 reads CASSLRTSGIFNEQFF. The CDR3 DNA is TGTGCCAGCAGCTTAAGGACTAGCGGGATTTTCAATGAGCAGTTCTTC.